Below are 8 T cell receptor beta chains sequenced from a single sample in a study of metastatic and nonmetastatic thyroid tumors. Using MiXCR, TCRdb re-called clones from the PCR reads. The table shows some 50,000 clones, with approximately 20% occurring only once. No patient had received any treatment before thyroid surgery. The specimen sequenced was blood. The receptors were sampled from a male donor with papillary thyroid cancer or a benign thyroid nodule (not recorded which). Some clones in this sample may be carry-over from other donors' samples.

In this sample, this clone turned up many times. The CDR3 bases are TGCAGTGCTATTCCCGGACAGGGTCGCGGCTACACCTTC. Protein sequence: CSAIPGQGRGYTF. The chain has TRBV20-1 and TRBJ1-2, with 8 bases identical to TRBD1. The junction had 9 bases not matched to a gene; V was cut back by 4 bases and J by 8 bases. The CDR3 contains 13 residues. Per the germline V gene, CDR1 is DFQATT and CDR2 is SNEGSKA (reference sequence).

This clone was picked up many times. The V and J genes are TRBV27 and TRBJ1-1; D not certain. Germline V CDR1 and CDR2: MNHEY, SMNVEV (reference sequence). V was clipped by 0 bases and J by 0 bases, with 11 bases between them. The CDR3 extends over 16 amino acids. For the CDR3, the DNA is TGTGCCAGCAGTTTATCCCGGGGAGGCGTGAACACTGAAGCTTTCTTT. Translation gives CASSLSRGGVNTEAFF.

This clone was observed many times. The rearrangement links TRBV11-2 to TRBJ2-5; TRBD2 agrees at 11 bases. Germline V gives CDR1 SGHAT, CDR2 FQNNGV. This CDR3 spans 17 amino acids. Germline trimming cut 1 base from V and 2 bases from J; bases unmatched to any gene: 6. The DNA for the CDR3 is TGTGCCAGCAGCTTAGGACTGACTAGCGGGGAACAAGAGACCCAGTACTTC. Encoded protein: CASSLGLTSGEQETQYF. The full variable domain, completed using reference TRBV11-2 and TRBJ2-5, is EAGVAQSPRYKIIEKRQSVAFWCNPISGHATLYWYQQILGQGPKLLIQFQNNGVVDDSQLPKDRFSAERLKGVDSTLKIQPAKLEDSAVYLCASSLGLTSGEQETQYFGPGTRLLVL.

As to this clone: The junction departs from germline at one end; a sequencing error may be responsible. This chain joins TRBV7-2 and TRBJ2-4; 16 nucleotides agree with TRBD2. Germline lookup yields CDR1 SGHTA and CDR2 FQGNSA. This CDR3 spans 14 amino acids. In nucleotides, the CDR3 is TGTGCCAGCAGCCCCCCCGGGACTAGCGGGAGGGAAGACTTC. Translating gives CASSPPGTSGREDF.

In this sample, this clone is medium-sized. The gene calls are TRBV27 and TRBJ2-7; the D is unclear. The CDR3 has 15 amino acids. Trimming stripped 4 bases from V and 4 bases from J, with 17 bases between. The germline CDR1 and CDR2 sequences are MNHEY and SMNVEV (reference sequence). The CDR3 protein is CASSSAAAKAYEQYF. The CDR3 DNA reads as TGTGCCAGCAGTTCCGCAGCAGCGAAAGCGTACGAGCAGTACTTC.

There are many counts of this clone. This chain links TRBV27 with TRBJ2-3; maybe TRBD2 (6 bases). There are 13 residues in the CDR3. Trimming took off 5 bases at V and 6 bases at J, with 12 bases between the two ends. The germline CDR1 and CDR2 sequences are MNHEY and SMNVEV (reference sequence). The CDR3 DNA is TGTGCCAGCAGTCCACTAGCTACGGATACGCAGTATTTT. This codes for CASSPLATDTQYF.

This clone occurred many times. This chain joins TRBV5-1 and TRBJ2-1; the match to TRBD2 covers 13 bases. Germline CDR1 and CDR2: SGHRS and YFSETQ. The J segment lost 5 bases and the V segment lost 2 bases, leaving 7 bases of the junction unmatched. The CDR3 spans 17 residues. CDR3 nucleotides: TGCGCCAGCAGCTTCTGGGAACTAGCGGGAGGGAACAATGAGCAGTTCTTC. It is translated as CASSFWELAGGNNEQFF.

This clone was detected ten times or more. This chain connects TRBV12-3 or TRBV12-4 to TRBJ1-5; a possible D gene is TRBD1 (5 bases). The CDR3 has 15 residues. The V gene lost 6 bases and the J gene lost 6 bases, with 18 bases spanning the gap. This chain's CDR3 is CASRVGLGQGQPQHF. CDR3 nucleotide sequence: TGTGCCAGCAGGGTCGGGTTGGGGCAGGGTCAGCCCCAGCATTTT.